The 28 T cell receptor beta chains below were found in one sample sequenced in a study of blood T cell repertoires in COVID-19 (dated by TCRdb to about 2020). The library was built by means of the immunoSEQ multiplex PCR assay. The clones in this table, taken by TCRdb from immuneACCESS, are in-frame only. Not every clone is retained; where verified, under half of the shortfall comes from an unresolved V gene, and the cause of the rest is unknown. Here the sample has roughly 200,000 clones; roughly 89% occur a single time. 6.7% of the sample is taken by the ten largest. Sequencing was carried out using peripheral blood. These receptors were taken from a middle-aged man with acute or convalescent COVID-19.

This clone was seen a single time. The chain is built from TRBV3-1 (or the pseudogene TRBV3-2) and TRBJ2-3; TRBD1 matches 7 bases. The V gene's germline CDR1 is LGHDT and CDR2 YNNKEL (reference sequence). The CDR3 runs 15 residues. The V segment lost 2 bases and the J segment 2 bases; nucleotides outside the gene matches: 4. The CDR3 DNA sequence: TGTGCCAGCAGCCAAACAGGGGCAAACACAGATACGCAGTATTTT. It is translated as CASSQTGANTDTQYF.

Regarding this clone: Other DNA variants within this sample encode the same CDR3. The V gene is TRBV9, the J gene TRBJ2-7; 8 bases line up with TRBD1. V shed 4 bases, J shed 4 bases, and the junction held 7 bases outside the gene matches. The CDR3 has 14 amino acids. CDR1 and CDR2 from the germline V gene are SGDLS and YYNGEE. CDR3: CASSPRDRSYEQYF. The CDR3 region has the DNA TGTGCCAGCAGCCCCCGGGACAGGTCATACGAGCAGTACTTC.

This clone was detected a few times. The chain employs TRBV2 and TRBJ2-3; 11 positions match TRBD2. The V gene's germline CDR1 is SNHLY and CDR2 FYNNEI. V trimming: 7 bases; J trimming: 0 bases; junction bases outside the gene matches: 9. This CDR3 is 17 amino acids long. CDR3 nucleotides: TGTGCCAGCAAGTACCGGGGGACTAGCGGAAGCACAGATACGCAGTATTTT. It translates to CASKYRGTSGSTDTQYF. The full variable domain, with the rest looked up from reference TRBV2 and TRBJ2-3, is EPEVTQTPSHQVTQMGQEVILRCVPISNHLYFYWYRQILGQKVEFLVSFYNNEISEKSEIFDDQFSVERPDGSNFTLKIRSTKLEDSAMYFCASKYRGTSGSTDTQYFGPGTRLTVL.

The chain couples TRBV19 to TRBJ1-6; 7 bases fit TRBD1. J lost 4 bases, V lost 6 bases, and 12 bases had no gene match. CDR1 is LNHDA, CDR2 SQIVND, per germline (reference sequence). The CDR3 spans 17 residues. The CDR3: CASSRRDSATYNSPLHF. The CDR3 DNA is TGTGCCAGTAGCCGCCGGGACAGCGCTACGTATAATTCACCCCTCCACTTT.

The chain uses TRBV27 and TRBJ2-2, with D possibly matching TRBD1 (6 bases). V lost 1 base and J 0 bases, leaving 9 bases between the germline ends. Looked up from germline, CDR1 is MNHEY and CDR2 is SMNVEV (reference sequence). The CDR3 covers 16 residues. CDR3 amino acids: CASSLYTGSNTGELFF. CDR3 bases: TGTGCCAGCAGTTTATACACAGGGTCGAACACCGGGGAGCTGTTTTTT.

The chain joins TRBV6-2 or TRBV6-3 to TRBJ1-6; the D gene is possibly TRBD1 (6 bases). The CDR3 is 19 amino acids. The germline V gene encodes CDR1 MNHEY and CDR2 SVGEGT. Trimming left V 3 bases short and J 0 bases short, with 18 bases between. In DNA form, the CDR3 reads TGTGCCAGCAGTTATGGGCTTGGACAGACGAGCTCCTATAATTCACCCCTCCACTTT. This sequence encodes CASSYGLGQTSSYNSPLHF.

The J gene is TRBJ1-4, the V gene TRBV27, with D possibly matching TRBD1 (5 bases). In germline, CDR1 is MNHEY, CDR2 SMNVEV (reference sequence). V was pared by 1 base and J by 8 bases, with 14 bases between. CDR3 length: 15 residues. The CDR3 coding sequence is TGTGCCAGCAGTTTATACCGACAGCGAGACGAAAAACTGTTTTTT. This sequence encodes CASSLYRQRDEKLFF.

CDR3 residues: CASSSPGQGARNEQFF. The CDR3 DNA reads TGTGCCAGCAGTTCCCCAGGACAGGGGGCACGCAATGAGCAGTTCTTC. This chain connects TRBV27 to TRBJ2-1, with TRBD1 matching over 11 bases. The CDR3 runs 16 residues. Germline trimming cut 4 bases from V and 6 bases from J; bases unmatched to any gene: 8. Germline CDR1 and CDR2: MNHEY and SMNVEV (reference sequence).

The rearrangement uses TRBV18 and TRBJ1-2; 12 bases align to TRBD1. Germline CDR1 and CDR2: KGHSH and LQKENI. This CDR3 comprises 20 residues. The junction had 20 bases not matched to a gene; V was cut back by 3 bases and J by 6 bases. In nucleotides, the CDR3 is TGTGCCAGCTCACCTTTAGCAGCCCCCCCTGGGGGACAGGGGGCCGATGGCTACACCTTC. Encoded protein: CASSPLAAPPGGQGADGYTF. The whole variable domain, filled in from reference TRBV18 and TRBJ1-2, reads NAGVMQNPRHLVRRRGQEARLRCSPMKGHSHVYWYRQLPEEGLKFMVYLQKENIIDESGMPKERFSAEFPKEGPSILRIQQVVRGDSAAYFCASSPLAAPPGGQGADGYTFGSGTRLTVV.

This sequence joins TRBV14 and TRBJ2-7; TRBD1 matches at 7 bases. Germline V gene sequence: CDR1 SGHDN, CDR2 FVKESK. The J segment lost 6 bases and the V segment lost 4 bases, leaving 12 bases of the junction unmatched. The CDR3 length is 15 residues. For the CDR3, the DNA is TGTGCCAGCAGCCTCGGGACAGTTGATTGGGGCGAGCAGTACTTC. It translates to CASSLGTVDWGEQYF.

The V call is TRBV5-8, the J call TRBJ1-5; 8 bases align to TRBD1. The germline CDR1 and CDR2 sequences are SGHTS and YDEGEE. With V trimmed by 7 bases and J by 1 base, 13 bases remained unmatched. The CDR3 is 17 amino acids. The CDR3 is CASSGGPGGISNQPQHF. CDR3 DNA sequence: TGTGCCAGCTCCGGAGGGCCAGGGGGCATCAGCAATCAGCCCCAGCATTTT.

The chain couples TRBV28 to TRBJ2-2; tentatively, D is TRBD1 (5 bases). V dropped 9 bases and J dropped 2 bases, with 16 bases sitting between them. The germline V gene has CDR1 MDHEN and CDR2 SYDVKM. The CDR3 totals 15 residues. The CDR3: CASTVGPLNTGELFF. CDR3 in DNA: TGTGCCAGTACGGTGGGGCCACTTAACACCGGGGAGCTGTTTTTT.

V usage is TRBV29-1 and J usage is TRBJ2-5; the match to TRBD2 covers 7 bases. Germline lookup yields CDR1 SQVTM and CDR2 ANQGSEA. The CDR3 runs to 15 residues. V was clipped by 6 bases and J by 5 bases; unmatched bases: 15. CDR3 loop: CSVAPGGGLGETQYF. The CDR3 coding sequence is TGCAGCGTCGCCCCGGGGGGAGGATTAGGGGAGACCCAGTACTTC.

The chain uses TRBV14 and TRBJ2-1, with 8 bases matching TRBD1. Germline CDR1 and CDR2: SGHDN and FVKESK. V lost 1 base, J lost 5 bases, and 10 bases stayed unmatched. The CDR3 is made up of 17 amino acids. DNA for the CDR3: TGTGCCAGCAGCCAAGGGCGCGCAGGGGGCGAGGACAATGAGCAGTTCTTC. It specifies CASSQGRAGGEDNEQFF. Based on the CDR3 plus reference TRBV14 and TRBJ2-1, the full variable domain is EAGVTQFPSHSVIEKGQTVTLRCDPISGHDNLYWYRRVMGKEIKFLLHFVKESKQDESGMPNNRFLAERTGGTYSTLKVQPAELEDSGVYFCASSQGRAGGEDNEQFFGPGTRLTVL.

The V gene is TRBV7-6, the J gene TRBJ2-7, with 10 bases identical to TRBD1. The CDR3 is made up of 15 amino acids. In germline, CDR1 is SGHVS, CDR2 FNYEAQ. V shed 1 base, J shed 3 bases, and the junction held 3 bases outside the gene matches. CDR3 nucleotide sequence: TGTGCCAGCAGCTTAGGGACAGGGGGTCTCTACGAGCAGTACTTC. Translation gives CASSLGTGGLYEQYF.

This chain connects TRBV14 to TRBJ2-7, with TRBD2 matching over 11 bases. The CDR3 runs to 14 residues. Per germline, CDR1 SGHDN and CDR2 FVKESK. After removal of 4 bases from V and 6 bases from J, the junction contained 5 bases not matched to a gene. CDR3 in amino acids: CASSLSGGASEQYF. The CDR3 nucleotides read TGTGCCAGCAGCCTTAGCGGGGGGGCCAGCGAGCAGTACTTC.

About this clone: In the same sample, other DNA sequences code for this CDR3. The chain's CDR3 is CASRDSATNEKLFF. The DNA for the CDR3 is TGTGCCAGCAGGGACAGTGCAACTAATGAAAAACTGTTTTTT. This chain links TRBV6-5 with TRBJ1-4, with a possible D match to TRBD1 (6 bases). CDR1 is MNHEY and CDR2 is SVGAGI in the germline V gene. CDR3 size: 14 residues. Trimming took off 6 bases at V and 0 bases at J, with 8 bases between the two ends.

The chain recombines TRBV29-1 with TRBJ2-7; 7 positions agree with TRBD1. Trimming took 2 bases from V and 2 from J; bases not matched to a gene: 6. CDR3 length: 14 amino acids. Germline CDR1 is SQVTM and CDR2 is ANQGSEA. DNA of the CDR3: TGCAGCGTTGAACTCCTAGGACAGGCCTACGAGCAGTACTTC. Protein product: CSVELLGQAYEQYF.

The chain links TRBV30 to TRBJ1-5; TRBD1 matches 7 bases. The germline V gene has CDR1 GTSNPN and CDR2 SVGIG (reference sequence). This CDR3 contains 14 residues. Trimming took 3 bases from V and 0 from J; bases not matched to a gene: 2. As DNA, the CDR3 is TGTGCCTGGAGCCCAGGGGGTAGCAATCAGCCCCAGCATTTT. This gives the protein CAWSPGGSNQPQHF.

This chain connects TRBV30 to TRBJ1-1; the match to TRBD1 covers 8 bases. The germline gives CDR1 GTSNPN, CDR2 SVGIG (reference sequence). Trimming took 2 bases from V and 3 from J; bases not matched to a gene: 5. The CDR3 is made up of 14 amino acids. CDR3 in amino acids: CAWSIGQGYTEAFF. In DNA form, the CDR3 reads TGTGCCTGGAGTATCGGACAGGGCTACACTGAAGCTTTCTTT.

This chain links TRBV7-9 with TRBJ1-4; unclear D gene. The CDR3 totals 15 residues. Trimming pared 4 bases from V and 3 bases from J, leaving 12 bases between. CDR1 and CDR2 (germline): SEHNR, FQNEAQ (reference sequence). This chain's CDR3 is CASSSSGAANEKLFF. The CDR3 DNA reads as TGTGCCAGCAGCTCTTCGGGAGCAGCTAATGAAAAACTGTTTTTT.

The chain combines TRBV6-5 with TRBJ2-7; a possible D gene is TRBD2 (5 bases). The CDR3 runs to 15 residues. CDR1 is MNHEY, CDR2 SVGAGI, per germline. V lost 6 bases, J lost 7 bases, and 22 bases lay in between. The CDR3 sequence: CASSLFRANGGEQYF. The CDR3 coding sequence is TGTGCCAGCAGCCTTTTCCGGGCTAACGGCGGGGAGCAGTACTTC.

This clone has more than one count but fewer than ten. V is TRBV12-3 or TRBV12-4 and J is TRBJ1-5; no reliable D call. The CDR3 is made up of 13 amino acids. Trimming stripped 6 bases from V and 3 bases from J, with 9 bases between. The CDR3 region has the DNA TGTGCCAGCAGCCGCAGCGCCAATCAGCCCCAGCATTTT. Its translation: CASSRSANQPQHF.

In this sample, this clone turned up once. The chain employs TRBV5-4 and TRBJ2-3, with D perhaps TRBD1 (6 bases). There are 14 residues in the CDR3. V was cut by 1 base and J by 0 bases, with 6 bases left in between. Germline values: CDR1 SGHNT, CDR2 YYREEE (reference sequence). CDR3 coding DNA: TGTGCCAGCAGCTTGACAGGGAGCACAGATACGCAGTATTTT. Amino acids: CASSLTGSTDTQYF.

The J gene is TRBJ1-5, the V gene TRBV28; maybe TRBD1 (6 bases). In germline, CDR1 is MDHEN, CDR2 SYDVKM. This CDR3 contains 15 residues. V lost 2 bases and J lost 4, with 12 bases in between. The chain's CDR3 is CASSLPQGMNQPQHF. The DNA of the CDR3 is TGTGCCAGCAGTTTACCCCAGGGGATGAATCAGCCCCAGCATTTT. Together with reference TRBV28 and TRBJ1-5, the CDR3 gives the full variable domain: DVKVTQSSRYLVKRTGEKVFLECVQDMDHENMFWYRQDPGLGLRLIYFSYDVKMKEKGDIPEGYSVSREKKERFSLILESASTNQTSMYLCASSLPQGMNQPQHFGDGTRLSIL.

The gene calls are TRBV3-1 (or the pseudogene TRBV3-2) and TRBJ2-3, with 7 bases that match TRBD2. Germline V lookup: CDR1 LGHDT, CDR2 YNNKEL (reference sequence). This CDR3 comprises 15 residues. The V segment lost 1 base and the J segment 2 bases; nucleotides outside the gene matches: 3. This chain's CDR3 is CASSQGLAVTDTQYF. For the CDR3, the DNA is TGTGCCAGCAGCCAAGGCCTAGCGGTCACAGATACGCAGTATTTT.

The chain uses TRBV24-1 and TRBJ2-1, with 9 nucleotides matching TRBD1. V was pared by 4 bases and J by 3 bases, with 6 bases of the junction left unmatched. Germline-derived CDR1 and CDR2 are KGHDR and SFDVKD. The length of the CDR3 is 16 residues. CDR3 in amino acids: CATSDPGQGDYNEQFF. The CDR3 coding sequence is TGTGCCACCAGTGACCCGGGACAGGGAGACTACAATGAGCAGTTCTTC.

The CDR3 coding sequence is TGTGCCAGCAGCTTAGGGCTAGCGGGGGGGCCGAACACCGGGGAGCTGTTTTTT. It translates to CASSLGLAGGPNTGELFF. The chain links TRBV7-6 to TRBJ2-2; 12 bases are a match to TRBD2. Per germline, CDR1 SGHVS and CDR2 FNYEAQ. The CDR3 extends over 18 amino acids. The ends lost 1 base at V and 0 bases at J; junction bases unmatched: 3.